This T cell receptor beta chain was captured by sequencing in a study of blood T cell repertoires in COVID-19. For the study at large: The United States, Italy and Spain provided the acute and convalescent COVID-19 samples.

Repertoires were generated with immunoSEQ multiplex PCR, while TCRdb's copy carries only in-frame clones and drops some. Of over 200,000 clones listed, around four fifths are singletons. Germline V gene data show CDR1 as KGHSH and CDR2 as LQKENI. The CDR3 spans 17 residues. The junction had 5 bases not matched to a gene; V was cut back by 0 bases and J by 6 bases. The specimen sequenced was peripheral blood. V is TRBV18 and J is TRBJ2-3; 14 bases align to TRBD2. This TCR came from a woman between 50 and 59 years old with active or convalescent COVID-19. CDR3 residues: CASSPPTSGRASDTQYF. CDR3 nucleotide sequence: TGTGCCAGCTCACCACCGACTAGCGGGAGGGCCTCGGATACGCAGTATTTT.